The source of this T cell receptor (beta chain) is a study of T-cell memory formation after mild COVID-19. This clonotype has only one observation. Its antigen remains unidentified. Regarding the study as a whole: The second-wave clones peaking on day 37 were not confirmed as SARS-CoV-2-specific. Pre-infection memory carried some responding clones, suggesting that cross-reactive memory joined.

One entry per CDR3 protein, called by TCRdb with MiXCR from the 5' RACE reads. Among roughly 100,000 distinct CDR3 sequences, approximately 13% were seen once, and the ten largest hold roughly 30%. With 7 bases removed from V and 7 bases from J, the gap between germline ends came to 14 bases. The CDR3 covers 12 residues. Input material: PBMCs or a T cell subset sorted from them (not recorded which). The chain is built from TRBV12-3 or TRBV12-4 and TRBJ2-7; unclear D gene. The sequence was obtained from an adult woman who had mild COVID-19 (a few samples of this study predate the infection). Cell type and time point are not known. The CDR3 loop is CASTHSWNEQYF. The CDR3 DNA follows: TGTGCCAGCACCCATTCTTGGAATGAGCAGTACTTC.